Listed below are T cell receptor beta chains from one sample, sequenced in a study of T-cell memory formation after mild COVID-19. MiXCR, applied by TCRdb to the 5' RACE reads, yields one record per CDR3 protein. The profile shows roughly 510,000 distinct CDR3 sequences, approximately 15% of them singletons. The sample was PBMCs or a T cell subset sorted from them (not recorded which). The source of these receptors is an adult woman who had mild COVID-19 (a few samples of this study predate the infection). Cell type and time point are not known. The CDR3 runs from the conserved cysteine through the conserved F or W. Fields, in order: J gene, V gene, CDR3 length, CDR3 protein.

>TRBJ2-1|TRBV20-1|15
CSARGVGESYNEQFF
>TRBJ2-2|TRBV12-3/TRBV12-4|12
CASSAKGRELFF
>TRBJ1-6|TRBV6-5|16
CASSPRGNSYNSPLHF
>TRBJ1-2|TRBV20-1|11
CSAKPPYGYTF
>TRBJ1-1|TRBV12-3/TRBV12-4|16
CASMGAEIVLSTEAFF
>TRBJ2-5|TRBV7-6|13
CASSSDQKETQYF
>TRBJ2-7|TRBV24-1|13
CATSDENLYEQYF
>TRBJ2-2|TRBV6-1|15
CASSEATGPGGELFF
>TRBJ2-2|TRBV7-3|16
CASSQLAGGYTGELFF
>TRBJ1-4|TRBV30|15
CAWTMNRGLGEKLFF
>TRBJ2-3|TRBV4-1|13
CASSQARADTQYF
>TRBJ2-7|TRBV20-1|14
CSAQRAVVSYEQYF
>TRBJ2-7|TRBV18|17
CASSWGLAGGSNYEQYF
>TRBJ2-7|TRBV6-5|15
CASSYGSSGSYEQYF
>TRBJ1-5|TRBV6-6|18
CASSPHGTGGKGNQPQHF
>TRBJ2-5|TRBV7-2|17
CASSLYLASAQQETQYF
>TRBJ2-7|TRBV6-5|14
CASRTGTGNYEQYF
>TRBJ1-3|TRBV10-3|12
CAISEDSNTIYF
>TRBJ1-2|TRBV29-1|14
CSVEEIGTPYGYTF
>TRBJ2-1|TRBV7-2|12
CASSWWGNEQFF
>TRBJ2-7|TRBV11-2|14
CATGGTGGTYEQYF
>TRBJ2-3|TRBV7-2|15
CASSLAPGQGDTQYF
>TRBJ2-1|TRBV11-2|17
CASSPRTSGRAYNEQFF
>TRBJ1-1|TRBV18|14
CASSPIFMNTEAFF
>TRBJ2-5|TRBV5-6|14
CASSWKSAEETQYF
>TRBJ1-4|TRBV27|19
CASSLGVGTGGEAGEKLFF
>TRBJ1-3|TRBV4-1|19
CASSQESPGRFLSGNTIYF
>TRBJ2-7|TRBV20-1|14
CSATRTSSSYEQYF
>TRBJ2-5|TRBV6-2/TRBV6-3|14
CASSPWTAQETQYF
>TRBJ1-1|TRBV24-1|16
CATSDFIGRSDTEAFF
>TRBJ1-5|TRBV18|17
CASSLDRAGWGNQPQHF
>TRBJ2-2|TRBV6-5|13
CASSPQSPGELFF
>TRBJ2-3|TRBV6-4|15
CASSDRFASTDTQYF
>TRBJ2-7|TRBV9|14
CASSVGFGLYEQYF
>TRBJ1-4|TRBV9|12
CASSPRTGVLFF
>TRBJ2-1|TRBV2|12
CASSPAVLAQFF
>TRBJ2-7|TRBV5-4|14
CASSFSGALYEQYF
>TRBJ1-2|TRBV5-4|15
CASSKDPGREDGYTF
>TRBJ2-3|TRBV6-5|18
CASSYSASGGASTDTQYF
>TRBJ2-7|TRBV5-1|13
CASSWSAQYEQYF
>TRBJ2-5|TRBV5-1|14
CASSLGSSQETQYF
>TRBJ1-1|TRBV12-3/TRBV12-4|15
CASTGRMNLNTEAFF
>TRBJ2-1|TRBV24-1|16
CATSDPSGGVPYEQFF
>TRBJ2-3|TRBV7-2|18
CASSLLLAGGPGTDTQYF
>TRBJ2-5|TRBV29-1|16
CSGLRFNRDRGETQYF
>TRBJ2-1|TRBV6-2/TRBV6-3|17
CASNVWTASFGYNEQFF
>TRBJ2-7|TRBV14|15
CASSQGSRGNYEQYF
>TRBJ2-3|TRBV15|16
CATSGLLTDSTDTQYF